Listed below are T cell receptor beta chains from one sample, sequenced in a study of technical replicates of blood from several donors. Libraries were prepared by immunoSEQ multiplex PCR; TCRdb keeps only in-frame clonotypes and omits some of them. The data contain tens of thousands of clones, roughly 90% of them seen just once; the ten biggest clones take up approximately 4.4%. Sequenced: PBMCs. Receptors originate from a human donor in good health. Some clones in this sample may be carry-over from other donors' samples. Both conserved end residues are part of each CDR3. The D gene is left open where the match is weak. Clone size is shown for a subset of rows, as once, few, many or a class of expanded clone.

j_call,clone_size,v_call,d_call,cdr3_aa,cdr3_nt
TRBJ1-1,NA,TRBV7-9,NA,CATAYNAFF,TGTGCCACCGCGTATAATGCTTTCTTT
TRBJ2-7,NA,TRBV11-1,NA,CASSLAGGAEQYF,TGTGCCAGCAGCTTAGCGGGGGGTGCCGAGCAGTACTTC
TRBJ2-1,NA,TRBV5-6,NA,CASSLSWEQFF,TGTGCCAGCAGCTTGAGCTGGGAGCAGTTCTTC
TRBJ2-3,NA,TRBV19,TRBD2,CASKREGLDTQYF,TGTGCCAGTAAGCGGGAGGGCCTAGATACGCAGTATTTT
TRBJ2-1,NA,TRBV2,TRBD2,CASSGLAGYNEQFF,TGTGCCAGCAGCGGACTAGCGGGGTACAATGAGCAGTTCTTC
TRBJ1-2,NA,TRBV5-4,NA,CASSLEGGRTNYGYTF,TGTGCCAGCAGCTTGGAAGGCGGCAGAACAAACTATGGCTACACCTTC
TRBJ1-3,NA,TRBV2,NA,CASSVKRSGNTIYF,TGTGCCAGCAGTGTTAAGCGCTCTGGAAACACCATATATTTT
TRBJ2-1,NA,TRBV7-3,NA,CASSLSRRPYNEQFF,TGTGCCAGCAGCTTATCGAGGCGCCCCTACAATGAGCAGTTCTTC
TRBJ2-7,NA,TRBV7-9,TRBD1,CASSLGQGAYEQYF,TGTGCCAGCAGCCTAGGACAGGGGGCCTACGAGCAGTACTTC
TRBJ1-6,NA,TRBV4-2,TRBD1,CASSQDPGGSSPLHF,TGTGCCAGCAGCCAAGATCCAGGGGGCAGTTCACCCCTCCACTTT
TRBJ1-5,NA,TRBV4-1,TRBD1,CASSEHGQGDNQPQHF,TGCGCCAGCAGCGAACATGGACAGGGGGACAATCAGCCCCAGCATTTT
TRBJ2-7,once,TRBV14,NA,CASSRGQLYEQYF,TGTGCCAGCAGCCGCGGACAGCTCTACGAGCAGTACTTC
TRBJ2-2,NA,TRBV15,NA,CATSRDPSVGELFF,TGTGCCACCAGCAGAGATCCTTCTGTCGGGGAGCTGTTTTTT
TRBJ1-4,NA,TRBV15,NA,CATSSGATNEKLFF,TGTGCCACCAGCAGCGGGGCAACTAATGAAAAACTGTTTTTT
TRBJ2-1,NA,TRBV7-7,NA,CASSLVARGEQFF,TGTGCCAGCAGCTTAGTTGCCAGGGGTGAGCAGTTCTTC
TRBJ2-3,NA,TRBV19,TRBD1,CASTRTGSTDTQYF,TGTGCCAGTACGAGGACAGGGAGCACAGATACGCAGTATTTT
TRBJ2-3,NA,TRBV7-9,TRBD2,CASSLNRLAGGSDTQYF,TGTGCCAGCAGCTTAAACCGGCTAGCGGGAGGTTCAGATACGCAGTATTTT
TRBJ1-6,few,TRBV10-3,TRBD1,CAISVGDRGQFPLHF,TGTGCCATCAGTGTAGGGGACAGGGGCCAGTTCCCCCTCCACTTT
TRBJ2-7,NA,TRBV4-3,TRBD2,CASSRTTSGGAGEQYF,TGCGCCAGCAGCCGGACGACTAGCGGGGGGGCGGGTGAGCAGTACTTC
TRBJ2-7,NA,TRBV27,TRBD2,CASTPTSGRSSYEQYF,TGTGCCAGCACCCCGACTAGCGGGAGATCTTCCTACGAGCAGTACTTC
TRBJ1-2,NA,TRBV23-1,NA,CAIAVYGYTF,TGCGCCATCGCAGTTTATGGCTACACCTTC
TRBJ2-4,NA,TRBV28,TRBD2,CASSELAGIQYF,TGTGCCAGCAGCGAACTAGCGGGCATTCAGTACTTC
TRBJ2-7,NA,TRBV7-2,NA,CASRPLEVGSYEQYF,TGTGCCAGCAGACCCCTGGAGGTAGGCTCCTACGAGCAGTACTTC
TRBJ2-3,NA,TRBV7-3,NA,CASSLGGESTDTQYF,TGTGCCAGCAGCTTAGGCGGGGAGAGCACAGATACGCAGTATTTT